This T cell receptor (beta chain) was sequenced during a study of neurological immune-mediated disorders. TCRdb itself ran the 5' RACE reads through MiXCR, one entry per CDR3 protein. This table holds over 45,000 distinct CDR3 sequences, 4% found once. V was shortened by 6 bases and J by 2 bases, with 14 bases between the two germline ends. This CDR3 has 14 amino acids. Germline CDR1 reads ENHRY; CDR2 reads SYGVKD. At least ten counts were recorded for this clonotype. The chain employs TRBV10-3 and TRBJ2-7, with D possibly matching TRBD1 (5 bases). This TCR derives from a woman aged 35 to 49 with multiple sclerosis. The sample comprised CD4+ T cells from blood. The chain's CDR3 is CAIRGTGETYEQYF. CDR3 sequence (DNA): TGTGCCATCAGGGGTACAGGTGAAACCTACGAGCAGTACTTC.